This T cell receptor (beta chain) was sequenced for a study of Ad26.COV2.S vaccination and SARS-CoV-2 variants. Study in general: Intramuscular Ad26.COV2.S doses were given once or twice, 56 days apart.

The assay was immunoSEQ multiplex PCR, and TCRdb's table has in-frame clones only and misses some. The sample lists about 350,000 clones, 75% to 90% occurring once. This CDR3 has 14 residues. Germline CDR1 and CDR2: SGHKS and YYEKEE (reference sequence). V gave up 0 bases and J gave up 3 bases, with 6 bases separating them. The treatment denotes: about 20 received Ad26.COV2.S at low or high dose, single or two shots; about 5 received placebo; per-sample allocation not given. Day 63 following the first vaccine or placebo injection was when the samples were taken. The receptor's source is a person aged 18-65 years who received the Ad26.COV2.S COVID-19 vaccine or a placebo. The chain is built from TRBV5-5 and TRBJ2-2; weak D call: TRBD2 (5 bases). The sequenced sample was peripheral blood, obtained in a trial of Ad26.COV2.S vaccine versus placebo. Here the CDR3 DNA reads TGTGCCAGCAGCTTGGAGAGGGACACCGGGGAGCTGTTTTTT. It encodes CASSLERDTGELFF.